Listed here are 27 T cell receptor beta chains from one sample, sequenced in a study of shared clonotypes between healthy human individuals. Here immunoSEQ multiplex PCR was the method, and the copy in TCRdb shows in-frame clones only, minus some. The sample holds some 1,600,000 clones, 95% to 99% seen once. Sequenced material: naive CD4+ T cells sorted from blood. Sample subset: CD45RA+ positively selected. Every receptor here comes from a man younger than 40 in good health.

The CDR3 protein is CATSRANLNTEAFF. CDR3 nucleotides: TGTGCCACCAGCAGGGCAAACTTAAACACTGAAGCTTTCTTT. V usage is TRBV15 and J usage is TRBJ1-1; D ambiguous. The CDR3 has 14 residues. The V end lost 3 bases, the J end lost 2 bases, and 10 bases lay between the germline ends. CDR1 and CDR2 (germline): LNHNV, YYDKDF (reference sequence).

This clone appeared a single time. The chain joins TRBV2 to TRBJ2-2; 10 bases are shared with TRBD1. Germline CDR1 SNHLY, CDR2 FYNNEI. Trimming took 6 bases from V and 6 from J; bases not matched to a gene: 4. This CDR3 has 14 residues. In DNA, the CDR3 is TGTGCCAGCAGGCCCGGGACAGGGGCCGGGGAGCTGTTTTTT. Protein product: CASRPGTGAGELFF.

The J gene is TRBJ2-4, the V gene TRBV5-6; D perhaps matches TRBD1 (5 bases). Between the trimmed V and J ends, which lost 0 bases and 1 base, there was a span of 14 bases. CDR3 length: 17 residues. Germline loops: CDR1 SGHDT, CDR2 YYEEEE. The CDR3 DNA is TGTGCCAGCAGCTTGGCCATCTCAGGGAAGGCCAAAAACATTCAGTACTTC. Residues: CASSLAISGKAKNIQYF.

Points on this clone: The junction differs from germline at one of its ends, possibly a read error. The CDR3 bases are TGTGCCAGCAGCTTGGGAAATTCGAGCCCTCCGGCGTTC. Its translation is CASSLGNSSPPAF. V and J are TRBV5-5 and TRBJ1-1; D call uncertain. CDR1 is SGHKS, CDR2 YYEKEE, per germline (reference sequence). The CDR3 has 13 amino acids.

The rearrangement joins TRBV9 to TRBJ2-7; possibly TRBD1 or TRBD2 for D (5 bases each). Trimming cost V 3 bases and J 1 base, with 17 bases left between them. Looked up from germline, CDR1 is SGDLS and CDR2 is YYNGEE. The CDR3 is made up of 16 amino acids. CDR3 coding DNA: TGTGCCAGCAGCGCAGCGACCGGGACGGGATCCTACGAGCAGTACTTC. As protein: CASSAATGTGSYEQYF.

The chain recombines TRBV25-1 with TRBJ2-3, with D perhaps assigned TRBD1 or TRBD2 (5 bases each). The CDR3 has 14 amino acids. V was trimmed by 8 bases and J by 2 bases, leaving 14 bases between them. CDR1 and CDR2 (germline): MGHDK, SYGVNS. Here the CDR3 DNA reads TGTGCCAGCCGTCGGGGCGGATCCACAGATACGCAGTATTTT. The encoded protein is CASRRGGSTDTQYF.

The chain links TRBV4-3 to TRBJ2-5; no clear D gene. CDR1 is LGHNA, CDR2 YSLEER, per germline. The CDR3 extends over 13 amino acids. V was pared by 6 bases and J by 4 bases, with 12 bases between. This CDR3 reads CASRASGGETQYF. The CDR3 DNA is TGCGCCAGCAGGGCCTCCGGTGGAGAGACCCAGTACTTC.

The chain employs TRBV18 and TRBJ2-3; no clear D. Trimming left V 5 bases short and J 0 bases short, with 12 bases between. This CDR3 contains 15 residues. Germline loops: CDR1 KGHSH, CDR2 LQKENI. The CDR3 coding sequence is TGTGCCAGCTCAGTCTTCAAGACTAGCACAGATACGCAGTATTTT. This gives the protein CASSVFKTSTDTQYF. The complete variable domain, with remaining parts taken from reference TRBV18 and TRBJ2-3, reads NAGVMQNPRHLVRRRGQEARLRCSPMKGHSHVYWYRQLPEEGLKFMVYLQKENIIDESGMPKERFSAEFPKEGPSILRIQQVVRGDSAAYFCASSVFKTSTDTQYFGPGTRLTVL.

The CDR3 protein is CASSGLAGVTDTQYF. The CDR3 nucleotides read TGTGCCAGCAGTGGACTAGCGGGAGTGACAGATACGCAGTATTTT. The chain employs TRBV28 and TRBJ2-3; TRBD2 matches at 13 bases. The trim removed 5 bases at V and 3 bases at J, leaving 2 bases unmatched. The CDR3 has 15 amino acids. Germline CDR1 MDHEN, CDR2 SYDVKM.

This chain connects TRBV10-1 to TRBJ2-7; 7 bases are shared with TRBD1. This CDR3 contains 12 residues. Germline V gives CDR1 WNHNN, CDR2 SYGVQD (reference sequence). Trimming took 5 bases from V and 7 from J; bases not matched to a gene: 5. CDR3 bases: TGCGCCAGCAGTCACAGGGGTGGGGAGCAGTACTTC. Translating gives CASSHRGGEQYF.

The chain has TRBV4-1 and TRBJ2-1; D unresolved. CDR1 is MGHRA, CDR2 YSYEKL, per germline. The CDR3 extends over 16 amino acids. V lost 3 bases to trimming and J lost 0 bases, with 12 bases between them. The CDR3 region has the DNA TGCGCCAGCAGCCACGCTAGTCTTAGCTCCTACAATGAGCAGTTCTTC. Translated: CASSHASLSSYNEQFF.

The J gene is TRBJ2-7, the V gene TRBV6-1; 7 bases align to TRBD1. Germline CDR1 is MNHNS and CDR2 is SASEGT. Trimming removed 10 bases from V and 2 bases from J; junction bases left unmatched: 5. The CDR3 length is 12 residues. CDR3 protein: CATQGLTYEQYF. Written as DNA, the CDR3 is TGTGCCACACAGGGGTTAACCTACGAGCAGTACTTC.

The chain links TRBV10-3 to TRBJ2-2; 9 bases are a match to TRBD2. The CDR3 has 17 residues. The trim removed 3 bases at V and 5 bases at J, leaving 10 bases unmatched. Looked up from germline, CDR1 is ENHRY and CDR2 is SYGVKD. The CDR3 spells CAISDPPLAGRTGELFF. CDR3 in DNA: TGTGCCATCAGTGATCCCCCCCTAGCGGGACGTACCGGGGAGCTGTTTTTT.

V is TRBV7-9 and J is TRBJ2-1; TRBD2 aligns across 12 bases. Trimming took 5 bases from V and 6 from J; bases not matched to a gene: 5. Germline assignment: CDR1 SEHNR and CDR2 FQNEAQ (reference sequence). This CDR3 contains 15 residues. The CDR3 protein is CASSQPGLAGNEQFF. CDR3 nucleotides: TGTGCCAGCAGCCAACCGGGACTAGCGGGCAATGAGCAGTTCTTC. Variable domain in full (rest from reference TRBV7-9 and TRBJ2-1): DTGVSQNPRHKITKRGQNVTFRCDPISEHNRLYWYRQTLGQGPEFLTYFQNEAQLEKSRLLSDRFSAERPKGSFSTLEIQRTEQGDSAMYLCASSQPGLAGNEQFFGPGTRLTVL.

Of note for this clone: Distinct nucleotide sequences in the sample also encode this CDR3. V gene TRBV7-2 combines with J gene TRBJ2-7; tentatively, D is TRBD1 (6 bases). There are 14 residues in the CDR3. CDR1 SGHTA and CDR2 FQGNSA come from the germline V gene. Deletions cut 0 bases from V and 4 bases from J, with 10 bases between. This CDR3 reads CASSLAGTSYEQYF. The CDR3 region has the DNA TGTGCCAGCAGCTTAGCCGGGACAAGTTACGAGCAGTACTTC.

The rearrangement uses TRBV11-3 and TRBJ2-7, with TRBD2 identical over 12 bases. This CDR3 has 15 residues. V dropped 4 bases and J dropped 2; count of bases not matched to a gene: 3. CDR1 is SGHNT, CDR2 YENEEA, per germline. In DNA form, the CDR3 reads TGTGCCAGCAGCTCACGGACTAGCGGGACCTACGAGCAGTACTTC. It encodes CASSSRTSGTYEQYF. The full variable domain, with the rest looked up from reference TRBV11-3 and TRBJ2-7, is EAGVVQSPRYKIIEKKQPVAFWCNPISGHNTLYWYLQNLGQGPELLIRYENEEAVDDSQLPKDRFSAERLKGVDSTLKIQPAELGDSAVYLCASSSRTSGTYEQYFGPGTRLTVT.

The genes are TRBV28 and TRBJ1-2; 8 positions match TRBD1. The CDR3 loop spans 20 amino acids. CDR1 is MDHEN and CDR2 is SYDVKM in the germline V gene. Losses at the gene ends were 3 bases for V and 4 bases for J; bases not matched to a gene: 22. CDR3 nucleotides: TGTGCCAGCAGTTTCCCGAAAAGTAGGCAGGGGGCGTCTAAAGGCTATGGCTACACCTTC. This encodes CASSFPKSRQGASKGYGYTF.

This chain joins TRBV18 and TRBJ2-5; 8 bases are shared with TRBD2. The CDR3 consists of 17 residues. The germline V gene encodes CDR1 KGHSH and CDR2 LQKENI. The V segment lost 4 bases and the J segment 1 base; nucleotides outside the gene matches: 11. CDR3 bases: TGTGCCAGCTCACTGCTAGGAAGCGGGAGATTCCAAGAGACCCAGTACTTC. This encodes CASSLLGSGRFQETQYF. Full variable domain (outside the CDR3, taken from reference TRBV18 and TRBJ2-5): NAGVMQNPRHLVRRRGQEARLRCSPMKGHSHVYWYRQLPEEGLKFMVYLQKENIIDESGMPKERFSAEFPKEGPSILRIQQVVRGDSAAYFCASSLLGSGRFQETQYFGPGTRLLVL.

V usage is TRBV6-6 and J usage is TRBJ2-7; possibly TRBD1 for D (5 bases). V was clipped by 5 bases and J by 1 base, with 9 bases between them. The CDR3 covers 13 residues. CDR1 MNHNY and CDR2 SVGAGI come from the germline V gene (reference sequence). The CDR3 nucleotides are TGTGCCAGCAGTCCACGACAGTCCTACGAGCAGTACTTC. Encoded protein: CASSPRQSYEQYF.

This chain connects TRBV11-1 to TRBJ2-7, with 8 bases identical to TRBD1. This CDR3 comprises 14 residues. The V gene's germline CDR1 is SGHAT and CDR2 FQDESV (reference sequence). V lost 6 bases to trimming and J lost 2 bases; unmatched junction nucleotides: 6. CDR3 nucleotides: TGTGCCAGCAGTCACAGGGGGTTCCCCTACGAGCAGTACTTC. Protein: CASSHRGFPYEQYF.

This clone occurred once. The J gene is TRBJ1-2, the V gene TRBV14; no definite D call. The germline V gene encodes CDR1 SGHDN and CDR2 FVKESK. The V and J ends lost 0 bases and 0 bases respectively, with 8 bases between them. This CDR3 region has 15 residues. DNA of the CDR3: TGTGCCAGCAGCCAAGATCATATAACTAACTATGGCTACACCTTC. The encoded protein is CASSQDHITNYGYTF.

V usage is TRBV5-4 and J usage is TRBJ2-3; 7 bases are shared with TRBD2. The germline CDR1 and CDR2 sequences are SGHNT and YYREEE (reference sequence). J lost 0 bases, V lost 3 bases, and 10 bases had no gene match. The CDR3 runs to 17 residues. The CDR3 region is CASSYAGGLTSTDTQYF. CDR3 bases: TGTGCCAGCAGCTATGCCGGGGGGTTGACTAGCACAGATACGCAGTATTTT.

This clone was observed a single time. The chain links TRBV6-6 to TRBJ2-5, with 7 bases fitting TRBD1. The CDR3 loop spans 13 amino acids. The germline V gene encodes CDR1 MNHNY and CDR2 SVGAGI (reference sequence). After removal of 4 bases from V and 5 bases from J, the junction contained 4 bases not matched to a gene. CDR3 sequence (DNA): TGTGCCAGCAGTTTCCGGGGACAGGAGACCCAGTACTTC. Its translation: CASSFRGQETQYF.

The chain recombines TRBV5-1 with TRBJ2-5; tentative D call: TRBD2 (5 bases). Germline V lookup: CDR1 SGHRS, CDR2 YFSETQ. V was pared by 4 bases and J by 4 bases, with 20 bases between. The CDR3 consists of 16 residues. The DNA of the CDR3 is TGCGCCAGCAGCCTAGGACCTTTGGGAGTGGGAGAGACCCAGTACTTC. As protein: CASSLGPLGVGETQYF.

As DNA, the CDR3 is TGTGCCTGGTCAGAACTGACAGCCGAAGCTTTCTTT. Protein product: CAWSELTAEAFF. The V call is TRBV30, the J call TRBJ1-1; D possibly corresponds to TRBD1 (5 bases). The V end lost 5 bases, the J end lost 8 bases, and 15 bases lay between the germline ends. The CDR3 has 12 residues. Germline V gene sequence: CDR1 GTSNPN, CDR2 SVGIG (reference sequence).

J is TRBJ2-7 and V is TRBV5-1; D possibly corresponds to TRBD1 (5 bases). The V gene lost 1 base and the J gene lost 5 bases, with 16 bases spanning the gap. The length of the CDR3 is 15 residues. Germline CDR1 SGHRS, CDR2 YFSETQ. CDR3: CASSLSGRDSNEQYF. The CDR3 DNA reads as TGCGCCAGCAGCTTGTCTGGCAGGGATAGTAACGAGCAGTACTTC.

CDR3 in DNA: TGTGCCAGCTCACTTACCCCAGGGGGTGAGCAGTTCTTC. Protein sequence: CASSLTPGGEQFF. V gene TRBV18 combines with J gene TRBJ2-1, with TRBD1 identical over 7 bases. V shed 4 bases, J shed 9 bases, and the junction held 6 bases outside the gene matches. CDR1 KGHSH and CDR2 LQKENI come from the germline V gene. This CDR3 contains 13 residues.